This entry lists 23 T cell receptor beta chains sequenced from one sample in a study of T cells after yellow fever vaccination (dated by TCRdb to between 2018 and 2021). The sample's treatment or condition, from its label and the paper: live attenuated yellow fever vaccine strain. Library preparation was by 5' RACE. The run used an Illumina NovaSeq 6000. TCRdb passed the public sequencing reads through fastp at Q25 and MiXCR, retaining productive beta sequences. All rows with the same CDR3 protein become a single entry with the most common DNA and genes. This sample is represented by about 220,000 distinct CDR3 sequences; around 3.1% of them were singletons. In total, the top ten clones hold about 3% of the sample. This material consisted of CD4+ T cells sorted from PBMCs, taken 10 days after the yellow fever booster vaccination. These receptors were obtained from a man between 18 and 35 years old who received the YFV17D yellow fever vaccine.

This clonotype has ten or more counts. This chain uses TRBV5-1 with TRBJ2-7; possible D gene TRBD1, 7 bases. Germline CDR1 SGHRS, CDR2 YFSETQ. The V and J ends lost 4 bases and 7 bases respectively, with 18 bases between them. The CDR3 spans 14 residues. DNA for the CDR3: TGCGCCAGCAGCGACGGGACAGACGGGAGAGAGCAGTACTTC. It yields the protein CASSDGTDGREQYF.

DNA for the CDR3: TGTGCCACCAGCAACGAAGGGGGCGAAAACATTCAGTACTTC. This encodes CATSNEGGENIQYF. The J gene is TRBJ2-4, the V gene TRBV15; 7 bases agree with TRBD1. The CDR3 totals 14 residues. Germline CDR1 and CDR2: LNHNV and YYDKDF (reference sequence). V lost 4 bases and J lost 5; bases outside the gene matches: 5.

The J gene is TRBJ2-7, the V gene TRBV18; D is unresolved. V was cut by 2 bases and J by 4 bases, with 9 bases left in between. This CDR3 is 13 amino acids long. Germline V gene data show CDR1 as KGHSH and CDR2 as LQKENI. The CDR3 region is CASSPAANYEQYF. Here the CDR3 DNA reads TGTGCCAGCTCACCAGCAGCGAATTACGAGCAGTACTTC.

There are a few counts of this clonotype. The genes are TRBV2 and TRBJ1-3, with a tentative D call TRBD1 (5 bases). Germline values: CDR1 SNHLY, CDR2 FYNNEI. The V gene lost 6 bases and the J gene lost 2 bases, with 14 bases spanning the gap. The CDR3 length is 15 residues. The CDR3 region is CASREQAGPGNTIYF. Written as DNA, the CDR3 is TGTGCCAGCAGGGAACAGGCCGGGCCTGGAAACACCATATATTTT.

This clonotype was recorded many times. The V call is TRBV7-6, the J call TRBJ2-3; D might be TRBD1 (6 bases). The ends were cut back, 5 bases at V and 6 bases at J, with 18 bases in the middle. From germline, CDR1 is SGHVS and CDR2 FNYEAQ. CDR3 length: 15 residues. CDR3 DNA: TGTGCCAGCAGCGAGGGGGTCAGGGCGGCGGATACGCAGTATTTT. Its protein product is CASSEGVRAADTQYF.

On this clonotype: A much larger clone differs by one base, so this may be a read error. The rearrangement links TRBV4-3 to TRBJ2-1, with 11 positions matching TRBD2. The CDR3 is 15 amino acids. Losses at the gene ends were 3 bases for V and 9 bases for J; bases not matched to a gene: 7. Germline loops: CDR1 LGHNA, CDR2 YSLEER. CDR3 nucleotide sequence: TGCGCCAGCAGCCACAGTAGCGGGGGGGCCGGTGAGCAGTTCTTC. Translation gives CASSHSSGGAGEQFF.

This clonotype was seen at least ten times. The V call is TRBV7-2, the J call TRBJ2-2; D gene ambiguous. Trimming left V 5 bases short and J 4 bases short, with 14 bases between. This CDR3 is 15 amino acids long. Germline CDR1 and CDR2: SGHTA and FQGNSA. CDR3 sequence: CASSLRAFGTGELFF. Here the CDR3 DNA reads TGTGCCAGCAGCCTCCGGGCCTTTGGCACCGGGGAGCTGTTTTTT.

This clonotype was seen at least ten times. The V and J genes are TRBV6-5 and TRBJ2-7, with 8 positions matching TRBD1. Germline CDR1 MNHEY, CDR2 SVGAGI. V gave up 5 bases and J gave up 6 bases; unmatched junction bases: 6. The CDR3 totals 13 residues. Here the CDR3 reads CASSLGQGFEQYV. The CDR3 coding sequence is TGTGCCAGCAGTCTAGGACAGGGCTTCGAGCAGTACGTC.

This clonotype has just a few counts. The chain has TRBV20-1 and TRBJ2-1, with D possibly being TRBD1 (6 bases). V was cut by 6 bases and J by 2 bases, with 14 bases left in between. The CDR3 is made up of 14 amino acids. CDR1 and CDR2 (germline): DFQATT, SNEGSKA (reference sequence). The CDR3 DNA is TGCAGTGCCCGGGACAAAAGCACCTACAATGAGCAGTTCTTC. This codes for CSARDKSTYNEQFF.

This clonotype showed up many times. The chain couples TRBV18 to TRBJ2-1; D call uncertain. V lost 4 bases and J 5 bases, leaving 9 bases between the germline ends. CDR3 length: 13 residues. Germline CDR1 reads KGHSH; CDR2 reads LQKENI. The CDR3 loop is CASSLRTDNEQFF. CDR3 coding DNA: TGTGCCAGCTCACTGAGGACGGACAATGAGCAGTTCTTC. The full variable domain, rest sourced from reference TRBV18 and TRBJ2-1, is NAGVMQNPRHLVRRRGQEARLRCSPMKGHSHVYWYRQLPEEGLKFMVYLQKENIIDESGMPKERFSAEFPKEGPSILRIQQVVRGDSAAYFCASSLRTDNEQFFGPGTRLTVL.

The chain employs TRBV5-1 and TRBJ2-2; 7 nucleotides align to TRBD1. Germline CDR1 and CDR2: SGHRS and YFSETQ. V was clipped by 4 bases and J by 1 base; unmatched bases: 4. The CDR3 totals 15 residues. The CDR3 reads CASSAYRGNTGELFF. CDR3 DNA: TGCGCCAGCAGCGCGTACAGGGGGAACACCGGGGAGCTGTTTTTT.

This clonotype was observed many times. The chain joins TRBV29-1 to TRBJ2-2; 11 nucleotides align to TRBD1. CDR1 is SQVTM, CDR2 ANQGSEA, per germline. V lost 4 bases and J lost 6; bases outside the gene matches: 4. The CDR3 has 14 amino acids. The CDR3 nucleotides read TGCAGCGTTGTGACGGGACAGGGGGCCGGGGAGCTGTTTTTT. Amino acid sequence: CSVVTGQGAGELFF.

This clonotype was detected ten times or more. This rearrangement joins TRBV7-2 to TRBJ2-7; TRBD2 aligns across 14 bases. The germline gives CDR1 SGHTA, CDR2 FQGNSA. The CDR3 spans 16 residues. J gave up 6 bases and V 2 bases, and 6 bases lay outside the gene matches. Here the CDR3 DNA reads TGTGCCAGCAGCTTATACTATGGACTAGCGGGGGGCGAGCAGTACTTC. This sequence encodes CASSLYYGLAGGEQYF.

V gene TRBV6-2 or TRBV6-3 combines with J gene TRBJ2-5, with no clear D. V gave up 7 bases and J gave up 1 base, with 7 bases separating them. Germline lookup yields CDR1 MNHEY and CDR2 SVGEGT. CDR3 size: 12 residues. CDR3 amino acids: CASNGPQETQYF. For the CDR3, the DNA is TGTGCCAGCAACGGGCCCCAAGAGACCCAGTACTTC.

CDR3 in amino acids: CAIRGQGAFMNTEAFF. The CDR3 nucleotides read TGTGCCATCAGAGGACAGGGGGCCTTTATGAACACTGAAGCTTTCTTT. This sequence joins TRBV10-3 and TRBJ1-1, with 11 positions matching TRBD1. The CDR3 is 16 residues long. The V and J ends lost 6 bases and 0 bases, in that order; junction bases with no gene match: 6. The germline gives CDR1 ENHRY, CDR2 SYGVKD.

This clonotype was observed a handful of times. This chain links TRBV19 with TRBJ1-5; no firm D call. This CDR3 has 15 amino acids. Trimming shortened V by 7 bases and J by 6 bases, and 19 bases separated the two germline ends. The germline V gene has CDR1 LNHDA and CDR2 SQIVND (reference sequence). CDR3 loop: CASTLGVLKTQPQHF. The CDR3 bases are TGTGCCAGTACTCTGGGAGTCCTTAAGACTCAGCCCCAGCATTTT.

This clonotype was recorded at least ten times. V and J are TRBV10-2 and TRBJ1-1, with D unclear. Germline-derived CDR1 and CDR2 are WSHSY and SAAADI. V lost 3 bases and J 4 bases, leaving 9 bases between the germline ends. This CDR3 is built from 13 residues. The CDR3 DNA reads TGCGCCAGCAGTGAAGGGATGGGCACTGAAGCTTTCTTT. The encoded protein is CASSEGMGTEAFF.

This clonotype has ten or more counts. The chain employs TRBV20-1 and TRBJ1-6; tentative D call: TRBD1 (6 bases). The germline gives CDR1 DFQATT, CDR2 SNEGSKA (reference sequence). This CDR3 spans 13 amino acids. In DNA form, the CDR3 reads TGCAGCCTTTCTGACAGGAGCAATTCACCCCTCCACTTT. It specifies CSLSDRSNSPLHF.

This clonotype was observed at least ten times. The gene calls are TRBV2 and TRBJ2-1; 11 nucleotides align to TRBD2. This CDR3 comprises 12 residues. V lost 7 bases and J lost 13; bases outside the gene matches: 6. Germline values: CDR1 SNHLY, CDR2 FYNNEI. CDR3 loop: CASTPTSGAQFF. CDR3 nucleotide sequence: TGTGCCAGCACCCCGACTAGCGGGGCACAGTTCTTC.

This rearrangement joins TRBV11-2 to TRBJ2-1; 9 bases are a match to TRBD2. V was clipped by 4 bases and J by 5 bases; unmatched bases: 12. The CDR3 has 17 amino acids. Germline assignment: CDR1 SGHAT and CDR2 FQNNGV. The CDR3 coding sequence is TGTGCCAGCAGCTCCATACTCCCTAGCGGGGACGACAATGAGCAGTTCTTC. As protein: CASSSILPSGDDNEQFF.

The rearrangement links TRBV12-3 or TRBV12-4 to TRBJ1-1; no reliable D call. The CDR3 has 13 residues. The germline V and J ends were trimmed by 7 bases and 0 bases, with 9 bases remaining between them. The CDR3 coding sequence is TGTGCCAGCAACCCCGGGATGAACACTGAAGCTTTCTTT. It is translated as CASNPGMNTEAFF.

This clonotype was seen a handful of times. The chain links TRBV7-2 to TRBJ2-2; maybe TRBD1 (6 bases). The length of the CDR3 is 13 residues. Trimming pared 1 base from V and 10 bases from J, leaving 10 bases between. Germline lookup yields CDR1 SGHTA and CDR2 FQGNSA. CDR3 region: CASSLDGQLELFF. The CDR3 DNA sequence: TGTGCCAGCAGCTTAGACGGACAGCTGGAGCTGTTTTTT.

This clonotype turned up a few times. The chain combines TRBV5-6 with TRBJ1-4; D is ambiguous. Germline assignment: CDR1 SGHDT and CDR2 YYEEEE. Trimming shortened V by 4 bases and J by 5 bases, and 12 bases separated the two germline ends. The CDR3 runs to 14 residues. CDR3 protein: CASSPRVFNEKLFF. In DNA form, the CDR3 reads TGTGCCAGCAGCCCGAGGGTCTTCAATGAAAAACTGTTTTTT.